Below, 6 T cell receptor beta chains from the same sample are listed, as sequenced in a study of cytomegalovirus exposure and HLA in healthy donors. Primers included in the PCR were 60 Vbeta and 13 Jbeta primers. Measured with immunoSEQ multiplex PCR; TCRdb has only the in-frame clones, and not every one. Of some 71,000 clones in the sample, around two thirds were seen once. Sequenced sample: PBMCs. The receptor set was obtained from a woman aged 45 to 65 in good health and CMV-seropositive.

J is TRBJ2-1 and V is TRBV5-6, with D maybe TRBD2 (5 bases). CDR1 is SGHDT, CDR2 YYEEEE, per germline. The length of the CDR3 is 14 residues. V was shortened by 1 base and J by 4 bases, with 9 bases between the two germline ends. This CDR3 reads CASSLSRRYNEQFF. CDR3 sequence (DNA): TGTGCCAGCAGCTTGTCCAGGAGGTACAATGAGCAGTTCTTC. The full variable domain, with the rest looked up from reference TRBV5-6 and TRBJ2-1, is DAGVTQSPTHLIKTRGQQVTLRCSPKSGHDTVSWYQQALGQGPQFIFQYYEEEERQRGNFPDRFSGHQFPNYSSELNVNALLLGDSALYLCASSLSRRYNEQFFGPGTRLTVL.

The rearrangement uses TRBV7-8 and TRBJ1-4; D not resolved. CDR3 length: 15 amino acids. V was pared by 5 bases and J by 4 bases, with 14 bases between. CDR1 and CDR2 from the germline V gene are SGHVS and FQNEAQ. CDR3 sequence reads: CASSPQYEGNEKLFF. CDR3 nucleotide sequence: TGTGCCAGCAGCCCACAGTATGAGGGTAATGAAAAACTGTTTTTT. Combining the CDR3 with reference TRBV7-8 and TRBJ1-4 gives the whole variable domain GAGVSQSPRYKVAKRGQDVALRCDPISGHVSLFWYQQALGQGPEFLTYFQNEAQLDKSGLPSDRFFAERPEGSVSTLKIQRTQQEDSAVYLCASSPQYEGNEKLFFGSGTQLSVL.

The rearrangement links TRBV28 to TRBJ1-5; a weak D match, TRBD1 (5 bases). From germline, CDR1 is MDHEN and CDR2 SYDVKM. The CDR3 has 14 residues. Trimming left V 7 bases short and J 0 bases short, with 10 bases between. The CDR3 nucleotides read TGTGCCAGCAAACAGGAATATAGCAATCAGCCCCAGCATTTT. Translation gives CASKQEYSNQPQHF.

V usage is TRBV19 and J usage is TRBJ2-1; maybe TRBD1 (5 bases). V shed 6 bases and J shed 5 bases, with 11 bases lying between them. CDR1 is LNHDA and CDR2 is SQIVND in the germline V gene (reference sequence). The CDR3 extends over 13 amino acids. Here the CDR3 reads CASRKAQDNEQFF. In DNA form, the CDR3 reads TGTGCCAGTAGGAAAGCACAGGACAATGAGCAGTTCTTC. The whole variable domain, filled in from reference TRBV19 and TRBJ2-1, reads DGGITQSPKYLFRKEGQNVTLSCEQNLNHDAMYWYRQDPGQGLRLIYYSQIVNDFQKGDIAEGYSVSREKKESFPLTVTSAQKNPTAFYLCASRKAQDNEQFFGPGTRLTVL.

This chain joins TRBV30 and TRBJ1-2; no clear D. V lost 4 bases, J lost 3 bases, and 9 bases lay in between. The CDR3 runs 12 residues. Looked up from germline, CDR1 is GTSNPN and CDR2 is SVGIG (reference sequence). CDR3 residues: CAWKREYYGYTF. The CDR3 nucleotides read TGTGCCTGGAAACGGGAGTACTATGGCTACACCTTC.

The rearrangement links TRBV18 to TRBJ1-1, with TRBD1 matching over 8 bases. V shed 2 bases, J shed 6 bases, and the junction held 11 bases outside the gene matches. Per germline, CDR1 KGHSH and CDR2 LQKENI. The CDR3 covers 16 residues. The CDR3 here is CASSPAETGDWSEAFF. As DNA, the CDR3 is TGTGCCAGCTCACCAGCCGAGACAGGGGATTGGTCTGAAGCTTTCTTT.